This T cell receptor beta chain was identified during a study of T cells in Graves' hyperthyroidism and ophthalmopathy. Amplified TCR beta CDR3 regions derived from RNA transcripts. HTBI primers were employed in a first-round RT-PCR of the TCR CDR3. TCRdb re-analysed the multiplex PCR reads in MiXCR, keeping a single row per CDR3 protein. The sample has 300,000 to 450,000 distinct CDR3 sequences, around 15% seen once; the top ten hold roughly a fifth. Material: blood. The receptor's source is a young woman with Graves' ophthalmopathy.

This chain's CDR3 is CASSPRFLLAGGRGETQYF. CDR3 nucleotide sequence: TGTGCCAGCAGCCCCCGCTTTCTACTAGCGGGGGGCCGGGGGGAGACCCAGTACTTC. The chain is built from TRBV7-6 and TRBJ2-5, with TRBD2 matching 12 bases. The length of the CDR3 is 19 residues. Germline CDR1 and CDR2: SGHVS and FNYEAQ. The V and J ends lost 5 bases and 5 bases, in that order; junction bases with no gene match: 18.